This note documents a single T cell receptor beta chain sequence. Libraries were prepared by immunoSEQ multiplex PCR; TCRdb keeps only in-frame clonotypes and omits some of them. The sample holds 200,000 or so clones; around 82% are singletons and the top ten take less than 7%. CDR3 size: 15 residues. V was trimmed by 1 base and J by 2 bases, leaving 12 bases between them. Germline V gene data show CDR1 as SGHRS and CDR2 as YFSETQ. This record comes from a study of blood T cell repertoires in COVID-19. Overall study context: Samples of COVID-19 (acute and convalescent) were obtained from the United States, Italy and Spain.

The sequencing input was peripheral blood. The TCR was taken from a woman in her 70s with acute or convalescent COVID-19. This chain joins TRBV5-1 and TRBJ2-5; D perhaps matches TRBD1 (5 bases). In DNA, the CDR3 is TGCGCCAGCAGCTTGAGGGGTGCACTTCAAGAGACCCAGTACTTC. This sequence encodes CASSLRGALQETQYF.